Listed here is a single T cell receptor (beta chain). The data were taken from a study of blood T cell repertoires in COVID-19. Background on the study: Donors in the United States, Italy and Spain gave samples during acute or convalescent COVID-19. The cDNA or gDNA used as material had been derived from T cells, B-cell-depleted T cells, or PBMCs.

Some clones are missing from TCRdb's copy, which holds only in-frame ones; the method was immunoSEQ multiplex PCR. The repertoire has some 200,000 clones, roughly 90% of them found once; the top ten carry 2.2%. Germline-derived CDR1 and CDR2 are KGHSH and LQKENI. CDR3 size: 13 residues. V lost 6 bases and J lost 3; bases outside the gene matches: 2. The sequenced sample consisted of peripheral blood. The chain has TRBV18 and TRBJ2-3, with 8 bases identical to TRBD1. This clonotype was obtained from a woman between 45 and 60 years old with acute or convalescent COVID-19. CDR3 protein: CASSRQGTDTQYF. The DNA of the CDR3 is TGTGCCAGCTCTCGACAGGGGACAGATACGCAGTATTTT.